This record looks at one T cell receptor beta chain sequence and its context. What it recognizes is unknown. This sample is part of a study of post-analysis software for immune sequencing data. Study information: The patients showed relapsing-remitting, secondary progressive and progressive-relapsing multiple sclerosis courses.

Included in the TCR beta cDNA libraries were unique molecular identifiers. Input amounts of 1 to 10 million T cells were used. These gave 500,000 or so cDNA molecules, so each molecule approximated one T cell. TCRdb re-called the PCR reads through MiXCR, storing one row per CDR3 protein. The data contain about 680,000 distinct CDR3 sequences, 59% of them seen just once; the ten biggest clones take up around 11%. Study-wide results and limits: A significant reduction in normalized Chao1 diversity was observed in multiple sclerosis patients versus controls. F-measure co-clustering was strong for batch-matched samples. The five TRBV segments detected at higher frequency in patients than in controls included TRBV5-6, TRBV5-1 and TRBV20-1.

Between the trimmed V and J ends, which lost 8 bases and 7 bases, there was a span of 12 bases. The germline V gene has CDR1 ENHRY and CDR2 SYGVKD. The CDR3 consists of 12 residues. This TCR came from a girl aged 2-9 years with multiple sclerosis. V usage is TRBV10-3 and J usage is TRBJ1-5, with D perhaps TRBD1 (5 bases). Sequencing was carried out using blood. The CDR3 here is CAIGGGDQPQHF. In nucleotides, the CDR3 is TGTGCCATCGGGGGGGGGGACCAGCCCCAGCATTTT.